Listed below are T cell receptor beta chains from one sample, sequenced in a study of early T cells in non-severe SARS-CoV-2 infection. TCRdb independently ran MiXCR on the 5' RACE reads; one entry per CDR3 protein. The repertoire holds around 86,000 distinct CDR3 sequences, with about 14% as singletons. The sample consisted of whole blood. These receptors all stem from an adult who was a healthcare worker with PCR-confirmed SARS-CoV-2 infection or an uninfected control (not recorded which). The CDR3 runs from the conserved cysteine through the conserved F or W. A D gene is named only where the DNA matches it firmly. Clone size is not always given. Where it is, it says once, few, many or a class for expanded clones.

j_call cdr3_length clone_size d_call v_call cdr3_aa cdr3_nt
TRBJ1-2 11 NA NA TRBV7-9 CASSLLYGYTF TGTGCCAGCAGCCTTCTTTATGGCTACACCTTC
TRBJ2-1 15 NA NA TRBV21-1 CASSKVRGLRNEQFF TGTGCCAGCAGCAAAGTCAGGGGCCTGAGGAACGAGCAGTTCTTC
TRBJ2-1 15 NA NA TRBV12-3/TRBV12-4 CASSPPGVPYNEQFF TGTGCCAGCAGCCCCCCCGGTGTCCCTTACAATGAGCAGTTCTTC
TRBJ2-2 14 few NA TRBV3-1 CASSGRGYTGELFF TGTGCCAGCAGCGGACGGGGTTACACCGGGGAGCTGTTTTTT
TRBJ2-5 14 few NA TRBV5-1 CASTPSSLQETQYF TGCGCCAGCACCCCGTCGAGCCTCCAAGAGACCCAGTACTTC
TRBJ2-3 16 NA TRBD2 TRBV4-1 CASSHRGTSLPDTQYF TGCGCCAGCAGCCACCGAGGGACTAGTCTCCCAGATACGCAGTATTTT
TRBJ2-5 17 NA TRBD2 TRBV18 CASSPAGTRGPRETQYF TGTGCCAGCTCACCAGCCGGGACTAGAGGTCCAAGAGAGACCCAGTACTTC
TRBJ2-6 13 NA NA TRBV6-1 CASTRSEANVLTF TGTGCCAGCACCCGGAGTGAGGCCAACGTCCTGACTTTC
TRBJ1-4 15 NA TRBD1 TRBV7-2 CASSSGQGEKEKLFF TGTGCCAGCAGCTCTGGACAGGGGGAGAAGGAAAAACTGTTTTTT
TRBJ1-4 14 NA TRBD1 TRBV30 CAWSTGTGNEKLFF TGTGCCTGGAGTACCGGGACAGGGAATGAAAAACTGTTTTTT
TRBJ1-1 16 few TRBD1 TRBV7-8 CASSPGQGSVYTEAFF TGTGCCAGCAGCCCGGGACAGGGGTCGGTGTACACTGAAGCTTTCTTT
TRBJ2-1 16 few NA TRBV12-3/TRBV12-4 CASSFGSGVSLDEQFF TGTGCCAGCAGTTTTGGATCTGGGGTCTCCCTCGATGAGCAGTTCTTC
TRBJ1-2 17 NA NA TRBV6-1 CASSENRRVEPNYGYTF TGTGCCAGCAGTGAAAATCGGCGGGTTGAACCTAACTATGGCTACACCTTC
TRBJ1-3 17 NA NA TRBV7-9 CASSPSTGRTSGDTIYF TGTGCCAGCAGCCCGAGTACCGGGAGAACCTCTGGAGACACCATATATTTT
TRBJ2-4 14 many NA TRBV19 CASSSLTGENIQYF TGTGCCAGTAGTAGTCTAACGGGCGAAAACATTCAGTACTTC
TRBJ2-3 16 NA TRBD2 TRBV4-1 CASSQVAGDSTDTQYF TGCGCCAGCAGCCAAGTAGCGGGGGATAGCACAGATACGCAGTATTTT
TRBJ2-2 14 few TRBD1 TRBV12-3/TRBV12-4 CASRTGGRTGELFF TGTGCCAGCAGAACAGGGGGCCGGACCGGGGAGCTGTTTTTT
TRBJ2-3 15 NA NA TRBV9 CASSALLGGGDTQYF TGTGCCAGCAGCGCTCTACTAGGGGGTGGAGATACGCAGTATTTT
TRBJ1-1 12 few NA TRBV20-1 CSARGVETEAFF TGCAGTGCTAGGGGGGTAGAAACTGAAGCTTTCTTT
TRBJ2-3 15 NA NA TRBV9 CASSVAATSTDTQYF TGTGCCAGCAGCGTAGCGGCCACTAGCACAGATACGCAGTATTTT
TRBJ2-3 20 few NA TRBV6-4 CASSTPRWGYSIGNTDTQYF TGTGCCAGCAGTACCCCTCGATGGGGATATTCAATAGGCAACACAGATACGCAGTATTTT
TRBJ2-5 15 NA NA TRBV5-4 CASSLVQEVGETQYF TGTGCCAGCAGCTTGGTACAGGAGGTAGGAGAGACCCAGTACTTC
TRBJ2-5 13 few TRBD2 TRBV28 CASSFSGTQTQYF TGTGCCAGCAGTTTTAGCGGGACGCAGACCCAGTACTTC
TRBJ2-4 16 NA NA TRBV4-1 CASSQEVAIAKNIQYF TGCGCCAGCAGCCAAGAGGTCGCGATAGCCAAAAACATTCAGTACTTC
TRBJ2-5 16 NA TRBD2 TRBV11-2 CASSQRLAAYQETQYF TGTGCCAGCAGCCAAAGACTAGCGGCATACCAAGAGACCCAGTACTTC
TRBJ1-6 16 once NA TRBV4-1 CASSQGDRMYNSPLHF TGCGCCAGCAGCCAAGGGGACCGAATGTATAATTCACCCCTCCACTTT
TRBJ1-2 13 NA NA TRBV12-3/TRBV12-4 CASSRGVQGSYTF TGTGCCAGCAGCCGGGGGGTTCAGGGGAGCTACACCTTC
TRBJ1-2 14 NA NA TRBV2 CASSPDGNNYGYTF TGTGCCAGCAGTCCGGACGGGAATAACTATGGCTACACCTTC
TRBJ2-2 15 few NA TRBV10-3 CAISESLAGAGELFF TGTGCCATCAGTGAGTCGCTAGCAGGGGCCGGGGAGCTGTTTTTT
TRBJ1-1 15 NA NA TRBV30 CAWMRNRVGGTEAFF TGTGCCTGGATGAGGAACAGAGTTGGAGGCACTGAAGCTTTCTTT
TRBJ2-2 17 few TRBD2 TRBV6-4 CASSGPNLAGESGELFF TGTGCCAGCAGTGGCCCGAACCTAGCGGGGGAGTCCGGGGAGCTGTTTTTT